This T cell receptor (beta chain) derives from a study of shared T cell receptors in the human thymus. Using immunoSEQ multiplex PCR, the repertoire was profiled, and TCRdb retains in-frame clones only, with some absent. This sample carries approximately 660,000 clones, approximately 88% of them seen once, and the ten largest clones take roughly 0.0097%. The J segment lost 5 bases and the V segment lost 0 bases, leaving 7 bases of the junction unmatched. The CDR3 sequence is 18 residues long. The germline V gene has CDR1 SGHAT and CDR2 FQNNGV. The data were also submitted as part of a second study, on human thymus T cells.

This sequence originates from a boy under two years old with a congenital heart defect. The chain carries TRBV11-2 and TRBJ2-7; 16 nucleotides match TRBD2. The sequenced material came from thymocytes. CDR3 protein: CASSLDPGLAGGGHEQYF. The DNA of the CDR3 is TGTGCCAGCAGCTTAGACCCGGGACTAGCGGGAGGGGGCCACGAGCAGTACTTC.